This is a list of T cell receptor beta chains from one sample in a study of identical twins. Each CDR3 protein is one row after TCRdb ran MiXCR on the 5' RACE reads. In the table there are about 530,000 distinct CDR3 sequences, approximately 14% of which are singletons. This sample also belongs to another study, concerning yellow fever vaccine responses in identical twins.

Sequencing was done on a sample of CD4+ T cells sorted from blood. Source of these receptors: a woman between 18 and 30 years old in good health. Each CDR3 is given with its conserved first and last residue. The order of the fields is V gene, J gene, clone size, D gene, CDR3 protein, CDR3 DNA. D genes are given only for firm matches. Size is stated for part of the rows, as once, few or many counts, or as a class when the clone is expanded.

v_gene: TRBV6-1
j_gene: TRBJ1-2
abundance: few
d_gene: NA
CDR3aa: CASSDPRTHGYTF
CDR3nt: TGTGCCAGCAGTGATCCACGGACGCATGGCTACACCTTC

v_gene: TRBV28
j_gene: TRBJ1-4
abundance: NA
d_gene: NA
CDR3aa: CASSQLLGRVNEKLFF
CDR3nt: TGTGCCAGCAGTCAACTACTAGGCAGGGTGAATGAAAAACTGTTTTTT

v_gene: TRBV12-3/TRBV12-4
j_gene: TRBJ2-1
abundance: few
d_gene: TRBD1
CDR3aa: CASSRGQGTYNEQFF
CDR3nt: TGTGCCAGCAGCCGGGGACAGGGCACCTACAATGAGCAGTTCTTC

v_gene: TRBV20-1
j_gene: TRBJ2-2
abundance: NA
d_gene: NA
CDR3aa: CSARDPRDRSDTGELFF
CDR3nt: TGCAGTGCTAGAGATCCCCGGGACCGCAGTGACACCGGGGAGCTGTTTTTT

v_gene: TRBV5-5
j_gene: TRBJ1-1
abundance: NA
d_gene: NA
CDR3aa: CASSLGTVLRTEAFF
CDR3nt: TGTGCCAGCAGCTTGGGGACAGTACTTAGGACTGAAGCTTTCTTT

v_gene: TRBV2
j_gene: TRBJ2-1
abundance: few
d_gene: NA
CDR3aa: CASSGQSIRRGNEQFF
CDR3nt: TGTGCCAGCAGCGGTCAGTCGATTCGGCGTGGCAATGAGCAGTTCTTC

v_gene: TRBV3-1
j_gene: TRBJ1-1
abundance: few
d_gene: NA
CDR3aa: CASSSSGSGNTEAFF
CDR3nt: TGTGCCAGCAGCTCTAGCGGGTCCGGGAACACTGAAGCTTTCTTT

v_gene: TRBV20-1
j_gene: TRBJ2-2
abundance: few
d_gene: NA
CDR3aa: CSAPNTGELFF
CDR3nt: TGCAGTGCTCCGAACACCGGGGAGCTGTTTTTT

v_gene: TRBV18
j_gene: TRBJ2-3
abundance: few
d_gene: NA
CDR3aa: CASSLNRASTDTQYF
CDR3nt: TGTGCCAGCTCACTAAACCGGGCTAGCACAGATACGCAGTATTTT

v_gene: TRBV12-3/TRBV12-4
j_gene: TRBJ1-3
abundance: NA
d_gene: NA
CDR3aa: CASSFGGVNTIYF
CDR3nt: TGTGCCAGCAGTTTCGGAGGGGTGAACACCATATATTTT

v_gene: TRBV18
j_gene: TRBJ2-5
abundance: NA
d_gene: TRBD1
CDR3aa: CASSPPGTVYQETQYF
CDR3nt: TGTGCCAGCTCACCACCGGGGACAGTGTACCAAGAGACCCAGTACTTC

v_gene: TRBV24-1
j_gene: TRBJ2-1
abundance: few
d_gene: TRBD2
CDR3aa: CATSLSSGRYNEQFF
CDR3nt: TGTGCCACCAGCCTAAGTAGCGGGAGGTACAATGAGCAGTTCTTC

v_gene: TRBV28
j_gene: TRBJ2-5
abundance: few
d_gene: TRBD2
CDR3aa: CASSFSLGTSGTETQYF
CDR3nt: TGTGCCAGCAGTTTCTCATTAGGGACTAGCGGGACTGAGACCCAGTACTTC

v_gene: TRBV6-1
j_gene: TRBJ2-5
abundance: few
d_gene: NA
CDR3aa: CASSVGGRGETQYF
CDR3nt: TGTGCCAGCTCAGTTGGGGGGAGAGGAGAGACCCAGTACTTC

v_gene: TRBV20-1
j_gene: TRBJ2-3
abundance: few
d_gene: TRBD2
CDR3aa: CSASGLASDTQYF
CDR3nt: TGCAGTGCTAGCGGACTAGCATCAGATACGCAGTATTTT

v_gene: TRBV5-1
j_gene: TRBJ1-2
abundance: many
d_gene: NA
CDR3aa: CASSLEGNGGYTF
CDR3nt: TGCGCCAGCAGCTTGGAAGGGAACGGTGGCTACACCTTC

v_gene: TRBV7-9
j_gene: TRBJ1-4
abundance: NA
d_gene: TRBD1
CDR3aa: CASSSQGRGNEKLFF
CDR3nt: TGTGCCAGCAGCTCACAGGGGAGAGGAAATGAAAAACTGTTTTTT

v_gene: TRBV7-9
j_gene: TRBJ2-1
abundance: few
d_gene: NA
CDR3aa: CASSPRGGNEQFF
CDR3nt: TGTGCCAGCAGCCCCAGGGGCGGCAATGAGCAGTTCTTC

v_gene: TRBV11-2
j_gene: TRBJ2-7
abundance: NA
d_gene: NA
CDR3aa: CASSTGGGQIRHEQYF
CDR3nt: TGTGCCAGCAGCACCGGGGGGGGACAGATCAGGCACGAGCAGTACTTC

v_gene: TRBV10-3
j_gene: TRBJ2-5
abundance: many
d_gene: TRBD1
CDR3aa: CAISPGTEETQYF
CDR3nt: TGTGCCATCAGTCCCGGGACAGAAGAGACCCAGTACTTC

v_gene: TRBV25-1
j_gene: TRBJ2-5
abundance: NA
d_gene: TRBD2
CDR3aa: CASSEYVWASGSRETQYF
CDR3nt: TGTGCCAGCAGTGAATACGTCTGGGCTAGCGGGAGCCGGGAGACCCAGTACTTC

v_gene: TRBV20-1
j_gene: TRBJ2-5
abundance: few
d_gene: TRBD2
CDR3aa: CSARDMAGGETQYF
CDR3nt: TGCAGTGCTAGAGATATGGCGGGAGGGGAGACCCAGTACTTC

v_gene: TRBV5-1
j_gene: TRBJ1-4
abundance: many
d_gene: NA
CDR3aa: CASSLEPGSNEKLFF
CDR3nt: TGCGCCAGCAGCTTGGAACCGGGATCTAATGAAAAACTGTTTTTT

v_gene: TRBV2
j_gene: TRBJ1-4
abundance: few
d_gene: TRBD1
CDR3aa: CASREDRVEEKLFF
CDR3nt: TGTGCCAGCAGGGAGGACAGGGTTGAAGAAAAACTGTTTTTT

v_gene: TRBV29-1
j_gene: TRBJ2-3
abundance: NA
d_gene: NA
CDR3aa: CSVDVASDTQYF
CDR3nt: TGCAGCGTTGACGTAGCTTCGGATACGCAGTATTTT

v_gene: TRBV29-1
j_gene: TRBJ1-1
abundance: NA
d_gene: NA
CDR3aa: CSVEDLGATEAFF
CDR3nt: TGCAGCGTTGAAGATTTAGGGGCTACTGAAGCTTTCTTT

v_gene: TRBV12-3/TRBV12-4
j_gene: TRBJ1-1
abundance: NA
d_gene: NA
CDR3aa: CASSLLRTSEAFF
CDR3nt: TGTGCCAGCAGTTTATTGAGGACTAGTGAAGCTTTCTTT

v_gene: TRBV20-1
j_gene: TRBJ2-1
abundance: few
d_gene: NA
CDR3aa: CSARGPYEQFF
CDR3nt: TGCAGTGCTAGAGGGCCTTATGAGCAGTTCTTC

v_gene: TRBV4-1
j_gene: TRBJ2-7
abundance: few
d_gene: TRBD2
CDR3aa: CASSDTPGEGARVMRYF
CDR3nt: TGCGCCAGCAGCGACACCCCGGGGGAGGGCGCCCGAGTGATGAGGTACTTC

v_gene: TRBV7-2
j_gene: TRBJ1-2
abundance: few
d_gene: NA
CDR3aa: CASSLVGVHYGYTF
CDR3nt: TGTGCCAGCAGCTTAGTTGGGGTACACTATGGCTACACCTTC

v_gene: TRBV28
j_gene: TRBJ1-6
abundance: NA
d_gene: NA
CDR3aa: CASSQQGGISSSPLHF
CDR3nt: TGTGCCAGCAGTCAACAGGGAGGGATATCAAGTTCACCCCTCCACTTT

v_gene: TRBV5-6
j_gene: TRBJ1-1
abundance: NA
d_gene: NA
CDR3aa: CASSPLTVTGTEAFF
CDR3nt: TGTGCCAGCAGCCCACTAACAGTGACGGGTACTGAAGCTTTCTTT

v_gene: TRBV7-7
j_gene: TRBJ2-5
abundance: few
d_gene: TRBD1
CDR3aa: CASSTQGAKETQYF
CDR3nt: TGTGCCAGCAGCACACAGGGGGCTAAAGAGACCCAGTACTTC

v_gene: TRBV20-1
j_gene: TRBJ2-5
abundance: few
d_gene: TRBD2
CDR3aa: CSANLGNSGRRGETQYF
CDR3nt: TGCAGTGCTAACTTAGGAAATAGCGGGAGGCGGGGAGAGACCCAGTACTTC

v_gene: TRBV7-9
j_gene: TRBJ1-1
abundance: NA
d_gene: NA
CDR3aa: CASSSFPTTEAFF
CDR3nt: TGTGCCAGCAGCTCTTTCCCAACCACTGAAGCTTTCTTT

v_gene: TRBV3-1
j_gene: TRBJ1-1
abundance: few
d_gene: NA
CDR3aa: CASSQQGKAFF
CDR3nt: TGTGCCAGCAGCCAGCAGGGGAAAGCTTTCTTT